These T cell receptor beta chains were read from a single sample in a study of T cell responses to AZD1222 COVID-19 vaccine. This table comes from immunoSEQ multiplex PCR, and its TCRdb copy is limited to in-frame clones, with some not included. The sample contains fewer than 200,000 clones, 85% to 90% of which appear only once. The material was peripheral blood, obtained on day 0 of AZD1222 vaccination. Receptors originate from an adult in good health. Both conserved end residues are part of each CDR3. D genes are given only for firm matches. Clone size is not always given. Where it is, it says once, few, many or a class for expanded clones.

>NA|NA|TRBV18|TRBJ1-1
CASSPRHLGVNTEAFF
TGTGCCAGCTCACCACGGCACCTCGGGGTGAACACTGAAGCTTTCTTT
>NA|TRBD2|TRBV19|TRBJ2-6
CASSIAGVAGANVLTF
TGTGCCAGTAGTATTGCGGGGGTTGCCGGGGCCAACGTCCTGACTTTC
>NA|TRBD1|TRBV2|TRBJ1-2
CASRLRTGINYGYTF
TGTGCCAGCAGATTAAGGACAGGGATTAACTATGGCTACACCTTC
>NA|TRBD1|TRBV6-2/TRBV6-3|TRBJ1-1
CASSYGRGRVTEAFF
TGTGCCAGCAGTTACGGCAGGGGGCGCGTAACTGAAGCTTTCTTT
>NA|NA|TRBV19|TRBJ2-7
CASEGGFGHFVSSYEQYF
TGTGCCAGTGAGGGGGGATTCGGACATTTTGTTTCCTCCTACGAGCAGTACTTC
>NA|TRBD1|TRBV5-1|TRBJ1-6
CASSLARRQGANNSPLHF
TGCGCCAGCAGCTTGGCCCGGAGACAGGGGGCGAATAATTCACCCCTCCACTTT
>NA|NA|TRBV28|TRBJ2-5
CASMVGGQETQYF
TGTGCCAGCATGGTTGGCGGCCAAGAGACCCAGTACTTC
>NA|NA|TRBV29-1|TRBJ2-3
CSVVVGGVGTQYF
TGCAGCGTTGTTGTGGGGGGAGTGGGTACGCAGTATTTT
>NA|NA|TRBV3-1/TRBV3-2|TRBJ2-5
CASSQGVQFQETQYF
TGTGCCAGCAGCCAAGGGGTACAGTTCCAAGAGACCCAGTACTTC
>few|TRBD2|TRBV5-1|TRBJ2-3
CASRAGGSTDTQYF
TGCGCCAGCAGAGCGGGGGGCAGCACAGATACGCAGTATTTT
>NA|NA|TRBV28|TRBJ2-3
CASRLPGQRTDTQYF
TGTGCCAGCAGGCTACCGGGACAACGAACAGATACGCAGTATTTT
>NA|NA|TRBV7-8|TRBJ1-3
CASSLQPVTGNTIYF
TGTGCCAGCAGTCTACAGCCCGTAACTGGAAACACCATATATTTT
>few|TRBD1|TRBV5-1|TRBJ1-2
CASSSGQNYGYTF
TGCGCCAGCAGCTCGGGACAGAACTATGGCTACACCTTC
>NA|NA|TRBV5-1|TRBJ2-1
CASSSNFGRLSSYNEQFF
TGCGCCAGCAGCTCGAATTTTGGGAGGCTGAGCTCCTACAATGAGCAGTTCTTC
>NA|TRBD1|TRBV28|TRBJ1-5
CASNLGQGTYSNQPQHF
TGTGCCAGCAACCTGGGACAGGGCACTTATAGCAATCAGCCCCAGCATTTT
>NA|TRBD1|TRBV18|TRBJ1-1
CASSALRQGDTEAFF
TGTGCCAGCTCAGCCCTTCGACAGGGGGACACTGAAGCTTTCTTT
>once|TRBD1|TRBV10-3|TRBJ1-4
CAISANRGLDEKLFF
TGTGCCATCAGTGCAAACAGGGGGCTTGATGAAAAACTGTTTTTT
>NA|NA|TRBV6-5|TRBJ1-1
CASSYSGLNTEAFF
TGTGCCAGCAGTTACTCCGGGTTGAACACTGAAGCTTTCTTT
>NA|NA|TRBV7-3|TRBJ2-2
CASSQQGTGELFF
TGTGCCAGCAGCCAACAGGGTACCGGGGAGCTGTTTTTT
>NA|NA|TRBV11-2|TRBJ1-6
CASSLSDRLNPLHF
TGTGCCAGCAGCTTATCGGACAGATTGAACCCCCTCCACTTT
>few|NA|TRBV21-1|TRBJ1-2
CASSKEKVEGFLDYGYTF
TGTGCCAGCAGCAAAGAAAAGGTCGAGGGATTCCTGGACTATGGCTACACCTTC
>NA|TRBD1|TRBV5-1|TRBJ2-1
CASSPEGQGNRFF
TGCGCCAGCAGCCCGGAGGGACAGGGGAATCGGTTCTTC
>NA|NA|TRBV6-5|TRBJ2-1
CASGEAEQFF
TGTGCCAGCGGGGAGGCTGAGCAGTTCTTC
>NA|NA|TRBV28|TRBJ1-5
CASTRGGQPQHF
TGTGCCAGCACTCGGGGGGGGCAGCCCCAGCATTTT
>NA|NA|TRBV9|TRBJ1-3
CASSVGDAESGNTIYF
TGTGCCAGCAGCGTAGGGGACGCCGAATCTGGAAACACCATATATTTT
>NA|NA|TRBV19|TRBJ1-4
CASGQLATNEKLFF
TGTGCCAGCGGACAGCTTGCAACTAATGAAAAACTGTTTTTT
>NA|NA|TRBV10-1|TRBJ2-3
CASSSTRQGPLYF
TGCGCCAGCAGTAGTACCCGGCAGGGGCCATTGTATTTT
>NA|NA|TRBV24-1|TRBJ1-2
CATRSSGGGGYTF
TGTGCCACCAGGTCCTCGGGAGGCGGTGGCTACACCTTC
>NA|NA|TRBV4-1|TRBJ2-7
CASSGLRDEQYF
TGCGCCAGCAGCGGGCTTAGGGACGAGCAGTACTTC
>NA|TRBD1|TRBV19|TRBJ1-1
CASSDETGVGTEAFF
TGTGCCAGTAGTGATGAAACAGGGGTAGGGACTGAAGCTTTCTTT
>few|NA|TRBV4-2|TRBJ2-7
CASSQDWAEQYF
TGTGCCAGCAGCCAAGATTGGGCCGAGCAGTACTTC
>NA|TRBD1|TRBV7-9|TRBJ1-5
CASSQGGNSNQPQHF
TGTGCCAGCAGCCAGGGGGGGAATAGCAATCAGCCCCAGCATTTT
>once|NA|TRBV5-1|TRBJ1-1
CASSPITGNTEAFF
TGCGCCAGCAGCCCGATAACAGGGAACACTGAAGCTTTCTTT
>once|NA|TRBV25-1|TRBJ2-1
CASSDYRSSYNEQFF
TGTGCCAGCAGTGACTACCGAAGCTCCTACAATGAGCAGTTCTTC
>NA|TRBD2|TRBV5-1|TRBJ2-1
CASSLETSGRNEQFF
TGCGCCAGCAGCTTGGAGACTAGCGGGAGGAATGAGCAGTTCTTC
>NA|NA|TRBV7-2|TRBJ2-7
CASSFTAGFSYEQYF
TGTGCCAGCAGCTTCACAGCGGGTTTCTCCTACGAGCAGTACTTC
>once|TRBD2|TRBV6-5|TRBJ2-1
CASWAGGSGSEQFF
TGTGCCAGCTGGGCTGGGGGTAGCGGGAGTGAGCAGTTCTTC
>few|NA|TRBV19|TRBJ1-4
CATKNEKLFF
TGTGCCACGAAAAATGAAAAACTGTTTTTT
>NA|TRBD2|TRBV10-2|TRBJ2-3
CASKTSGTTDTQYF
TGCGCCAGCAAAACTAGCGGAACAACAGATACGCAGTATTTT
>NA|NA|TRBV6-2/TRBV6-3|TRBJ1-1
CASSHRAGERVAFF
TGTGCCAGCAGTCATAGGGCAGGGGAACGAGTGGCTTTCTTT
>NA|NA|TRBV5-8|TRBJ1-5
CASSLGQLHQPQHF
TGTGCCAGCAGCTTGGGACAACTACATCAGCCCCAGCATTTT
>NA|TRBD1|TRBV28|TRBJ1-4
CASTRGLANEKLFF
TGTGCCAGCACCAGGGGGTTGGCTAATGAAAAACTGTTTTTT
>NA|TRBD2|TRBV4-3|TRBJ2-6
CASSQDRVLAGGVGANVLTF
TGCGCCAGCAGCCAAGATCGAGTGCTAGCGGGAGGAGTAGGGGCCAACGTCCTGACTTTC
>once|NA|TRBV7-3|TRBJ1-3
CASSRQSGSGNTIYF
TGTGCCAGCAGCAGACAGTCCGGCTCTGGAAACACCATATATTTT
>NA|NA|TRBV30|TRBJ2-1
CAWSSFDNEQFF
TGTGCCTGGAGTTCGTTTGACAATGAGCAGTTCTTC
>NA|NA|TRBV19|TRBJ2-3
CASSSRGWDTDTQYF
TGTGCCAGTAGTTCCCGAGGGTGGGACACAGATACGCAGTATTTT
>NA|TRBD1|TRBV3-1/TRBV3-2|TRBJ1-4
CASSPTGAGEKLFF
TGTGCCAGCAGCCCAACAGGGGCAGGCGAAAAACTGTTTTTT
>NA|NA|TRBV7-2|TRBJ2-3
CASSSPPHVPQYF
TGTGCCAGCAGCTCCCCACCCCATGTCCCGCAGTATTTT
>NA|TRBD1|TRBV29-1|TRBJ2-1
CSVRDSSNEQFF
TGCAGCGTTCGGGACAGCAGCAATGAGCAGTTCTTC
>NA|NA|TRBV5-1|TRBJ1-3
CASSFRGAGDGNTIYF
TGCGCCAGCAGCTTTCGGGGGGCCGGGGACGGAAACACCATATATTTT
>NA|NA|TRBV7-3|TRBJ1-1
CASSLGTSNTEAFF
TGTGCCAGCAGCTTAGGGACTTCGAACACTGAAGCTTTCTTT
>NA|NA|TRBV15|TRBJ2-5
CATSRGVETQYF
TGTGCCACCAGCAGAGGGGTGGAGACCCAGTACTTC